This entry lists 15 T cell receptor beta chains sequenced from one sample in a study of high-grade serous ovarian cancer treatment subgroups (dated by TCRdb to the early 2020s). Tumor samples were collected prior to definitive surgery or chemotherapy. The library was produced with the immunoSEQ multiplex PCR assay. Held by TCRdb, this immuneACCESS table contains in-frame sequences only and omits some clones. Under half of the omission traces to an unresolved V gene where checked; the cause of the rest is unknown. The sample yields some 610 clones; more than 80% were counted once. In total, the top ten clones hold 11% of the sample. The sequencing sample was made of tumor tissue. The receptors were sampled from a human donor with high-grade serous ovarian cancer.

There are a few counts of this clone. V and J are TRBV5-1 and TRBJ2-7; 7 nucleotides match TRBD1. This CDR3 spans 15 amino acids. The germline gives CDR1 SGHRS, CDR2 YFSETQ. Germline trimming cut 3 bases from V and 5 bases from J; bases unmatched to any gene: 11. The CDR3 protein is CASSSGTAILDEQYF. As DNA, the CDR3 is TGCGCCAGCAGCTCCGGGACAGCCATCCTAGACGAGCAGTACTTC. Supplemented by reference TRBV5-1 and TRBJ2-7, the full variable domain reads KAGVTQTPRYLIKTRGQQVTLSCSPISGHRSVSWYQQTPGQGLQFLFEYFSETQRNKGNFPGRFSGRQFSNSRSEMNVSTLELGDSALYLCASSSGTAILDEQYFGPGTRLTVT.

This chain links TRBV2 with TRBJ2-1; 13 bases match TRBD2. Per germline, CDR1 SNHLY and CDR2 FYNNEI. The CDR3 is 17 amino acids. J lost 7 bases, V lost 6 bases, and 12 bases had no gene match. The CDR3 bases are TGTGCCAGCAGCTACGGACTAGCGGGAGAGGGAGGGAATGAGCAGTTCTTC. The encoded protein is CASSYGLAGEGGNEQFF.

A few counts support this clone. The chain couples TRBV7-6 to TRBJ2-1, with D perhaps matching TRBD2 (5 bases). CDR1 and CDR2 (germline): SGHVS, FNYEAQ. The V end was cut by 5 bases, the J end by 0 bases, with 11 bases between. This CDR3 has 15 residues. CDR3 in DNA: TGTGCCAGCAGCCCAGAGGCGGGCTCCTACAATGAGCAGTTCTTC. Translated: CASSPEAGSYNEQFF. The full variable domain, in which reference TRBV7-6 and TRBJ2-1 provide the parts outside the CDR3, is GAGVSQSPRYKVTKRGQDVALRCDPISGHVSLYWYRQALGQGPEFLTYFNYEAQQDKSGLPNDRFSAERPEGSISTLTIQRTEQRDSAMYRCASSPEAGSYNEQFFGPGTRLTVL.

The rearrangement joins TRBV5-6 to TRBJ1-5, with 8 bases aligning to TRBD1. Germline values: CDR1 SGHDT, CDR2 YYEEEE. CDR3 size: 16 residues. V lost 3 bases and J lost 5; bases outside the gene matches: 10. The CDR3 coding sequence is TGTGCCAGCAGCTCATCAGGACAGGGAACGGATCAGCCCCAGCATTTT. Translated: CASSSSGQGTDQPQHF.

This clone was seen just once. The CDR3 reads CASSPHRTAYEQYF. In DNA form, the CDR3 reads TGTGCCAGTAGTCCCCACAGGACGGCCTACGAGCAGTACTTC. This sequence joins TRBV19 and TRBJ2-7, with D perhaps matching TRBD1 (5 bases). The germline V and J ends were trimmed by 5 bases and 2 bases, with 13 bases remaining between them. In germline, CDR1 is LNHDA, CDR2 SQIVND (reference sequence). The CDR3 extends over 14 amino acids.

The genes are TRBV4-3 and TRBJ2-2; 9 bases are shared with TRBD2. With 1 base clipped from V and 1 base from J, the junction kept 4 bases outside the gene matches. This CDR3 has 17 amino acids. Germline V lookup: CDR1 LGHNA, CDR2 YSLEER. In DNA form, the CDR3 reads TGCGCCAGCAGCCAAGCTCAGCGGGAGGTGAACACCGGGGAGCTGTTTTTT. Amino acids: CASSQAQREVNTGELFF.

The V and J genes are TRBV11-3 and TRBJ1-1; no definite D call. V was clipped by 1 base and J by 5 bases, with 8 bases between them. The length of the CDR3 is 13 residues. Looked up from germline, CDR1 is SGHNT and CDR2 is YENEEA. This CDR3 is CASSLGPGTEAFF. Written as DNA, the CDR3 is TGTGCCAGCAGCTTAGGCCCGGGGACTGAAGCTTTCTTT.

The chain couples TRBV29-1 to TRBJ1-2; D unresolved. The CDR3 sequence is 13 residues long. Trimming pared 4 bases from V and 0 bases from J, leaving 9 bases between. Germline lookup yields CDR1 SQVTM and CDR2 ANQGSEA. CDR3 protein: CSVVASTNYGYTF. Here the CDR3 DNA reads TGCAGCGTTGTGGCCAGTACTAACTATGGCTACACCTTC.

This clone was seen a single time. V is TRBV6-4 and J is TRBJ2-3, with 7 bases identical to TRBD1. The CDR3 is 15 residues long. The V gene's germline CDR1 is MRHNA and CDR2 SNTAGT. The V gene end was trimmed by 5 bases and the J gene end by 2 bases; junction bases not matched to a gene: 7. The CDR3 DNA follows: TGTGCCAGCAGTCAGGGGGACAGCCTCACAGATACGCAGTATTTT. Amino acid sequence: CASSQGDSLTDTQYF.

This sequence joins TRBV30 and TRBJ1-6; TRBD1 matches at 7 bases. Trimming cost V 4 bases and J 10 bases; bases outside gene matches: 7. This CDR3 region has 13 residues. Germline CDR1 is GTSNPN and CDR2 is SVGIG (reference sequence). The CDR3 reads CAWTQGEGSPLHF. The CDR3 nucleotides read TGTGCCTGGACGCAGGGGGAAGGATCACCCCTCCACTTT.

The chain has TRBV19 and TRBJ2-7; D is perhaps TRBD1 or TRBD2 (6 bases each). This CDR3 is built from 15 residues. V lost 3 bases and J lost 3, with 15 bases in between. Germline CDR1 is LNHDA and CDR2 is SQIVND (reference sequence). This CDR3 reads CASSIGGDTLYEQYF. The CDR3 bases are TGTGCCAGTAGTATCGGGGGCGACACTCTCTACGAGCAGTACTTC.

This chain connects TRBV7-2 to TRBJ1-1; tentatively, D is TRBD1 (5 bases). Looked up from germline, CDR1 is SGHTA and CDR2 is FQGNSA. V gave up 2 bases and J gave up 5 bases, with 15 bases separating them. This CDR3 spans 15 amino acids. Here the CDR3 reads CASSLYTGLGTEAFF. Here the CDR3 DNA reads TGTGCCAGCAGCTTATACACAGGATTGGGAACTGAAGCTTTCTTT.

V is TRBV5-7 and J is TRBJ2-6; D gene ambiguous. TRBV5-7 is labeled an ORF, and its function is uncertain. Trimming cost V 7 bases and J 5 bases, with 22 bases left between them. The CDR3 is 17 amino acids. The CDR3 reads CASQPVCVQSRANVLTF. The CDR3 DNA sequence: TGTGCCAGCCAACCAGTCTGCGTACAAAGTCGGGCCAACGTCCTGACTTTC.

The V and J genes are TRBV30 and TRBJ2-7; 7 bases match TRBD1. Germline CDR1 and CDR2: GTSNPN and SVGIG (reference sequence). With 2 bases clipped from V and 3 bases from J, the junction kept 7 bases outside the gene matches. The CDR3 covers 14 residues. In DNA, the CDR3 is TGTGCCTGGAGTCCCAAGGGGGCGAGCTACGAGCAGTACTTC. It yields the protein CAWSPKGASYEQYF.

Details on this clone: This specimen includes other DNA sequences encoding the same CDR3. The chain has TRBV28 and TRBJ1-2; 8 nucleotides align to TRBD1. CDR3 length: 14 residues. V was pared by 8 bases and J by 8 bases, with 13 bases of the junction left unmatched. Germline V gene lookup returns CDR1 MDHEN and CDR2 SYDVKM. The CDR3, as DNA: TGTGCCAGCTTGGGTACAGGGGGTTCGAGGGGCTACACCTTC. Its protein is CASLGTGGSRGYTF.